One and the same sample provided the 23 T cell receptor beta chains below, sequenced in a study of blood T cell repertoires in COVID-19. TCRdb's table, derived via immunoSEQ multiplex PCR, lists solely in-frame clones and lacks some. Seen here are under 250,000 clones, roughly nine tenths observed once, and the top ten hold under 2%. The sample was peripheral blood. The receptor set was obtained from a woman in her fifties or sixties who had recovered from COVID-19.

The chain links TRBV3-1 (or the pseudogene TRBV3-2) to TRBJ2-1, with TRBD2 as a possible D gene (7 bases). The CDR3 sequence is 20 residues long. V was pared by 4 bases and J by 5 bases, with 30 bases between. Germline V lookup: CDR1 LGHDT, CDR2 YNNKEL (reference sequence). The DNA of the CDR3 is TGTGCCAGCAGCCCCGAAAAACCCGAAACAGGGACTAAAAAAGACAATGAGCAGTTCTTC. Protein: CASSPEKPETGTKKDNEQFF.

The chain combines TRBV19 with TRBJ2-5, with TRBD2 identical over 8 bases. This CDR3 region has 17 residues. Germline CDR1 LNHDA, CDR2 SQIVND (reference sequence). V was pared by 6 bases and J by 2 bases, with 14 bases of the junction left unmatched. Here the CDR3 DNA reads TGTGCCAGTAGCCGGGGGGGAATAGCGGGGTTGCAAGAGACCCAGTACTTC. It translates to CASSRGGIAGLQETQYF. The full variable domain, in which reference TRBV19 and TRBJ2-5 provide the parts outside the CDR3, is DGGITQSPKYLFRKEGQNVTLSCEQNLNHDAMYWYRQDPGQGLRLIYYSQIVNDFQKGDIAEGYSVSREKKESFPLTVTSAQKNPTAFYLCASSRGGIAGLQETQYFGPGTRLLVL.

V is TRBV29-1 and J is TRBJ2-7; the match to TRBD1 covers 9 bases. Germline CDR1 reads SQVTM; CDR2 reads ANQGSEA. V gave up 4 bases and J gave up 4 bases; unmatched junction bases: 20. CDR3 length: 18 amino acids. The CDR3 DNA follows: TGCAGCGTTGTACCCCGGCTACCGGGACAGGGTTTCGAGTACGAGCAGTACTTC. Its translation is CSVVPRLPGQGFEYEQYF.

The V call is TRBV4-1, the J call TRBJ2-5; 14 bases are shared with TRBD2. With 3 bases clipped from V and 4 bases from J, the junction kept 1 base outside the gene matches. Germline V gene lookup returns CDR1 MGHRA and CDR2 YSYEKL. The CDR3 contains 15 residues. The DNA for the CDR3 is TGCGCCAGCAGCCACGGACTAGCGGGGGGAGAGACCCAGTACTTC. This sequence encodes CASSHGLAGGETQYF.

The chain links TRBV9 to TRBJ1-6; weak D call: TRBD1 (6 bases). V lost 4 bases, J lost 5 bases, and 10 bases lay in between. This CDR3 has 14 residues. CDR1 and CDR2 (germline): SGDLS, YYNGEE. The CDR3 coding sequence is TGTGCCAGCAGCAGACAGGCAAATAATTCACCCCTCCACTTT. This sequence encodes CASSRQANNSPLHF.

The CDR3 coding sequence is TGTGCCAGCAGAACGAGAGGCGGGATGTGGGGCTACACCTTC. The encoded protein is CASRTRGGMWGYTF. This chain connects TRBV28 to TRBJ1-2; no reliable D call. V was trimmed by 6 bases and J by 8 bases, leaving 19 bases between them. CDR1 and CDR2 (germline): MDHEN, SYDVKM. The CDR3 loop spans 14 amino acids.

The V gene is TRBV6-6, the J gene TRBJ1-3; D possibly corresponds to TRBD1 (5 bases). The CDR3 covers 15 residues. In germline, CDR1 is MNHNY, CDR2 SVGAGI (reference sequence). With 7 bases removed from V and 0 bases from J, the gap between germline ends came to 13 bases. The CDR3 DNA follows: TGTGCCAGCACCGCCTCGGGGGTCTCTGGAAACACCATATATTTT. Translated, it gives CASTASGVSGNTIYF.

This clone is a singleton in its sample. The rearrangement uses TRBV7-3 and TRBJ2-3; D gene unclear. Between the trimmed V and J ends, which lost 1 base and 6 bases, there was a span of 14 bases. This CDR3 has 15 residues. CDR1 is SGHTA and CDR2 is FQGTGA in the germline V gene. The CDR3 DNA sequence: TGTGCCAGCAGCTTAAGTGCCACGTTACAGGATACGCAGTATTTT. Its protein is CASSLSATLQDTQYF.

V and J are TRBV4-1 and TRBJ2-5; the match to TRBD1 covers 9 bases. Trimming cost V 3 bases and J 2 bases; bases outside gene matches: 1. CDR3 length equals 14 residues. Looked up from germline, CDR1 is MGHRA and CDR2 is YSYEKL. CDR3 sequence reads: CASSHGQGQETQYF. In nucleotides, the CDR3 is TGCGCCAGCAGCCACGGACAGGGGCAAGAGACCCAGTACTTC.

In nucleotides, the CDR3 is TGTGCCAGCAGCCTGAGGACAGGGAAGGTTGAAAAACTGTTTTTT. Translating it yields CASSLRTGKVEKLFF. The chain links TRBV7-2 to TRBJ1-4, with 8 bases matching TRBD1. The V segment lost 5 bases and the J segment 7 bases; nucleotides outside the gene matches: 9. Per germline, CDR1 SGHTA and CDR2 FQGNSA. The CDR3 covers 15 residues.

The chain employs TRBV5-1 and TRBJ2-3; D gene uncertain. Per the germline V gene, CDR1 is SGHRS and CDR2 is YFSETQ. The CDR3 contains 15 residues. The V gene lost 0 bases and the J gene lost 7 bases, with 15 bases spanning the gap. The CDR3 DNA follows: TGCGCCAGCAGCTTGGCGAGTGGTGGGCCTCATACGCAGTATTTT. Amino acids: CASSLASGGPHTQYF.

CDR3 coding DNA: TGCGCCAGCAACCGGGACAGGGGCCGTGATACGCAGTATTTT. Its translation: CASNRDRGRDTQYF. The rearrangement links TRBV5-1 to TRBJ2-3, with 10 bases matching TRBD1. Looked up from germline, CDR1 is SGHRS and CDR2 is YFSETQ. The CDR3 is made up of 14 amino acids. V shed 6 bases, J shed 6 bases, and the junction held 7 bases outside the gene matches. The full variable domain, in which reference TRBV5-1 and TRBJ2-3 provide the parts outside the CDR3, is KAGVTQTPRYLIKTRGQQVTLSCSPISGHRSVSWYQQTPGQGLQFLFEYFSETQRNKGNFPGRFSGRQFSNSRSEMNVSTLELGDSALYLCASNRDRGRDTQYFGPGTRLTVL.

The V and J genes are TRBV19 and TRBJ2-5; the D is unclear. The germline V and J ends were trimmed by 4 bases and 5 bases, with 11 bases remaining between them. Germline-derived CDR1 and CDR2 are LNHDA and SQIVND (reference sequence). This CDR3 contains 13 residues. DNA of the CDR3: TGTGCCAGTAGTAAACTAAATAGGGAGACCCAGTACTTC. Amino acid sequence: CASSKLNRETQYF.

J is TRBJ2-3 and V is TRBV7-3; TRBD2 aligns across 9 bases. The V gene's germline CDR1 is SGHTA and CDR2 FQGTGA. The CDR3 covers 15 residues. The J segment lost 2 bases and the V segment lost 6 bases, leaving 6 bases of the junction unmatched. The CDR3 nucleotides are TGTGCCAGCAGGTGGAGCGGGGGGACCACAGATACGCAGTATTTT. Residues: CASRWSGGTTDTQYF. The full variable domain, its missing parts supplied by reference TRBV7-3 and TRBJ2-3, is GAGVSQTPSNKVTEKGKYVELRCDPISGHTALYWYRQSLGQGPEFLIYFQGTGAADDSGLPNDRFFAVRPEGSVSTLKIQRTERGDSAVYLCASRWSGGTTDTQYFGPGTRLTVL.

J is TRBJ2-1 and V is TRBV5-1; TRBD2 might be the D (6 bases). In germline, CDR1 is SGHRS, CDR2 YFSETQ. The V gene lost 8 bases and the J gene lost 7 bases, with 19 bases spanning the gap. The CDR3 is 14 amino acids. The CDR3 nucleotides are TGCGCCAGTACCCCGCTCGGGACTGTTAATGAGCAGTTCTTC. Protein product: CASTPLGTVNEQFF. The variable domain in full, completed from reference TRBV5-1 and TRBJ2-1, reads KAGVTQTPRYLIKTRGQQVTLSCSPISGHRSVSWYQQTPGQGLQFLFEYFSETQRNKGNFPGRFSGRQFSNSRSEMNVSTLELGDSALYLCASTPLGTVNEQFFGPGTRLTVL.

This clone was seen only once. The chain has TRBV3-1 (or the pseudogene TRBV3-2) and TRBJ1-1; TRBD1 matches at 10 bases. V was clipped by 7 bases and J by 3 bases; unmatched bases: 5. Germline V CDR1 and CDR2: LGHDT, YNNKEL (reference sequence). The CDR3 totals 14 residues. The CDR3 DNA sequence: TGTGCCAGCACCAGGACAGGGGGGGACACTGAAGCTTTCTTT. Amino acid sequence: CASTRTGGDTEAFF.

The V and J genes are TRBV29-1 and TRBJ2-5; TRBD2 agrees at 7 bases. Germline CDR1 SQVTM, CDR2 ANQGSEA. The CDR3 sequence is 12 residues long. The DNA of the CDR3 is TGCAGTGAGGTAGTGCCGGGGGGGACCCAGTACTTC. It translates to CSEVVPGGTQYF.

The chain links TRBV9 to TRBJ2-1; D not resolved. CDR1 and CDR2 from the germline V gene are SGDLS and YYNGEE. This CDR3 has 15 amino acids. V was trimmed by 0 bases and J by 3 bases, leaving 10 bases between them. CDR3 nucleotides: TGTGCCAGCAGCGTAGGGCAAAGACTCTACAATGAGCAGTTCTTC. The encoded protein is CASSVGQRLYNEQFF.

CDR3 DNA sequence: TGTGCCAGCAGTTACGGGGAGTCAGGGGGGATCGATGAGCAGTTCTTC. Amino acid sequence: CASSYGESGGIDEQFF. The chain combines TRBV6-2 or TRBV6-3 with TRBJ2-1; TRBD1 might be the D (7 bases). Trimming cost V 2 bases and J 8 bases, with 19 bases left between them. The CDR3 has 16 amino acids. Germline CDR1 reads MNHEY; CDR2 reads SVGEGT.

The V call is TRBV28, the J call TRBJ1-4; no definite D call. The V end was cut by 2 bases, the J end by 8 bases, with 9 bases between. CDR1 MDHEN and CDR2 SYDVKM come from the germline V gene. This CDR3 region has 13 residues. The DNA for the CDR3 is TGTGCCAGCAGTTTAGAGGCAGTCGAAAAACTGTTTTTT. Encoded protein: CASSLEAVEKLFF. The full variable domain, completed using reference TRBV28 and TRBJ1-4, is DVKVTQSSRYLVKRTGEKVFLECVQDMDHENMFWYRQDPGLGLRLIYFSYDVKMKEKGDIPEGYSVSREKKERFSLILESASTNQTSMYLCASSLEAVEKLFFGSGTQLSVL.

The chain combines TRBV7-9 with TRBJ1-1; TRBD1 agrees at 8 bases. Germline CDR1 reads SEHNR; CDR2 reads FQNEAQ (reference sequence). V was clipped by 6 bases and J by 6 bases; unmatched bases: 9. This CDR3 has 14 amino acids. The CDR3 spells CASSPGQGQAEAFF. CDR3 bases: TGTGCCAGCAGTCCTGGACAGGGTCAGGCTGAAGCTTTCTTT.

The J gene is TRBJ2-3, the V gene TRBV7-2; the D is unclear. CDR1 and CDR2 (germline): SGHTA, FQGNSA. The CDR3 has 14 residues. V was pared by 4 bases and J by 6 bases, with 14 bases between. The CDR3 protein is CASSYPQSVDTQYF. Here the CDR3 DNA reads TGTGCCAGCAGCTACCCTCAAAGCGTGGATACGCAGTATTTT.

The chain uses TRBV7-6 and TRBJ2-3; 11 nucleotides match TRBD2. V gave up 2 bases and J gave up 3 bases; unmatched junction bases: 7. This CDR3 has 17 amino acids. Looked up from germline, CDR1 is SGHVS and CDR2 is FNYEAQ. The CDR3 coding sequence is TGTGCCAGCAGCTTATCCCTAACTAGCGGGGGAACAGATACGCAGTATTTT. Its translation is CASSLSLTSGGTDTQYF.